This T cell receptor beta chain was obtained from a study of shared clonotypes between healthy human individuals. The V end was cut by 3 bases, the J end by 0 bases, with 8 bases between. The germline CDR1 and CDR2 sequences are KGHSH and LQKENI. This CDR3 contains 14 residues. The method was immunoSEQ multiplex PCR; TCRdb's version includes in-frame clones alone and lacks a portion of them. The data hold hundreds of thousands of clones, with about 96% observed a single time. The receptor was isolated from a woman in her twenties or thirties in good health. The sequencing sample was made of naive CD4+ T cells sorted from blood. This sample's subset: CD45RA+ positively selected. The chain links TRBV18 to TRBJ2-5, with a possible D match to TRBD1 (5 bases). The CDR3 coding sequence is TGTGCCAGCTCACCGTGGACACACCAAGAGACCCAGTACTTC. It specifies CASSPWTHQETQYF.